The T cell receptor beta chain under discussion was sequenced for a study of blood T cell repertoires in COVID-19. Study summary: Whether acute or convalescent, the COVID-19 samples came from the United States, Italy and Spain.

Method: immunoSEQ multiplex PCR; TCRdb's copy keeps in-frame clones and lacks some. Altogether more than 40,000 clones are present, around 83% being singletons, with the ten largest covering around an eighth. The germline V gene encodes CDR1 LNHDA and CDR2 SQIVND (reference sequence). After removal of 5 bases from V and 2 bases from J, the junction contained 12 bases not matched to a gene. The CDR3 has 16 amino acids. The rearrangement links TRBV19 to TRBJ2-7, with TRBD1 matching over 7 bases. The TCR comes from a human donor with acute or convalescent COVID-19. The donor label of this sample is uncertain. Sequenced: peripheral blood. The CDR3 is CASSRTSGTETYEQYF. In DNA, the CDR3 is TGTGCCAGTAGTCGCACTTCCGGGACAGAGACCTACGAGCAGTACTTC.